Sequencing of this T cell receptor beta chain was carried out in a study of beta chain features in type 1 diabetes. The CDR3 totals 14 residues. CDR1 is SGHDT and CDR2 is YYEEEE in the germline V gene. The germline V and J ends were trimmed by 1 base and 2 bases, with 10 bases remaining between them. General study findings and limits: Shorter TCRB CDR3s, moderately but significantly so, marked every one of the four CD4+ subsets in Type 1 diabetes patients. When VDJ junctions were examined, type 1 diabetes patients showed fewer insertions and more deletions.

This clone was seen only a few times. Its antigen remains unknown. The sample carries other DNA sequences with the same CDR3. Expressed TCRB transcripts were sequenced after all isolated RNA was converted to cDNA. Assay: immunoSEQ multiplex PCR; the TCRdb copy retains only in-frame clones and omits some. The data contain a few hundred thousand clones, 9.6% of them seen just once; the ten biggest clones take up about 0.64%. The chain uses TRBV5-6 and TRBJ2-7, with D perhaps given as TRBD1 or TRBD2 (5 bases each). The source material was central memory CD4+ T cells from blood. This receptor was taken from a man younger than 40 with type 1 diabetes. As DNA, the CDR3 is TGTGCCAGCAGCTTGAGGGACGGGACCTACGAGCAGTACTTC. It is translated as CASSLRDGTYEQYF.